This record looks at one T cell receptor (beta chain) sequence and its context. These data are taken from a study of blood T cell repertoires in COVID-19. About the research overall: Samples representing acute and convalescent COVID-19 were sourced from the United States, Italy and Spain. In each case, the material was cDNA or gDNA derived from T cells, B-cell-depleted T cells, or PBMCs.

Original handling: Estimated nucleated cell counts came from reference gene primer amplification. Sequencing was performed with immunoSEQ multiplex PCR; in TCRdb, only in-frame clones are kept and a portion is missing. V and J calls and clone size are copied from that table; D and trimming were computed from the DNA. The data hold roughly 210,000 clones, with about 85% observed a single time. V was cut by 3 bases and J by 0 bases, with 5 bases left in between. Germline V gene lookup returns CDR1 SNHLY and CDR2 FYNNEI. The CDR3 has 13 residues. This TCR derives from a woman over 75 with COVID-19, enrolled during active disease. Sequences were obtained from peripheral blood. The gene calls are TRBV2 and TRBJ1-1, with unresolved D. The DNA for the CDR3 is TGTGCCAGCAGTGACAGGCTGAACACTGAAGCTTTCTTT. Its translation: CASSDRLNTEAFF.